A single sample is the source of the 21 T cell receptor beta chains below, sequenced in a study of T-cell memory formation after mild COVID-19 (dated by TCRdb to the early 2020s). The library was prepared using 5' RACE. The run used an Illumina NovaSeq 6000. TCRdb trimmed public reads at Q25 via fastp, called clones via MiXCR and kept in-frame beta chains. Each record represents a unique CDR3 protein, reported with the most common genes and DNA among its rows. The sample table holds roughly 120,000 distinct CDR3 sequences, of which about a sixth were seen once. The top ten clonotypes cover approximately 15% of the sample. What was sequenced was PBMCs or a T cell subset sorted from them (not recorded which). These receptors all come from an adult woman who had mild COVID-19 (a few samples of this study predate the infection). The sample titles of this study are shuffled in the database, so cell type and time point are left out; the donor was told from shared clones.

This clonotype occurred a few times. The rearrangement uses TRBV6-5 and TRBJ2-7; the match to TRBD1 covers 8 bases. Germline V gives CDR1 MNHEY, CDR2 SVGAGI. The CDR3 is 15 residues long. V shed 3 bases and J 12 bases; nucleotides not matched to a gene: 16. CDR3 protein: CASSYGQGAGTSMYF. CDR3 in DNA: TGTGCCAGCAGTTATGGACAGGGAGCGGGTACGAGCATGTACTTC.

This clonotype was seen only a few times. This CDR3 reads CASSSYSHKGNSYEQYF. The CDR3 DNA is TGCGCCAGCAGCTCCTACAGCCACAAGGGGAACTCCTACGAGCAGTACTTC. V usage is TRBV5-1 and J usage is TRBJ2-7; TRBD1 might be the D (5 bases). V was trimmed by 3 bases and J by 0 bases, leaving 19 bases between them. Germline V CDR1 and CDR2: SGHRS, YFSETQ. CDR3 length equals 17 residues.

This sequence joins TRBV12-3 or TRBV12-4 and TRBJ1-2; TRBD1 might be the D (6 bases). CDR3 length equals 13 residues. V lost 6 bases to trimming and J lost 8 bases, with 16 bases between them. CDR3 sequence: CASRPAGAGGYTF. The CDR3 DNA reads as TGTGCCAGCAGGCCGGCAGGGGCAGGGGGCTACACCTTC.

This clonotype came up a few times. The chain combines TRBV5-5 with TRBJ1-2; D perhaps matches TRBD1 (5 bases). CDR1 is SGHKS, CDR2 YYEKEE, per germline (reference sequence). V lost 0 bases and J 2 bases, leaving 8 bases between the germline ends. This CDR3 region has 14 residues. The DNA of the CDR3 is TGTGCCAGCAGCTTGGGACAGCCGAACTATGGCTACACCTTC. Translated, it gives CASSLGQPNYGYTF.

This clonotype was detected only once. The J gene is TRBJ1-2, the V gene TRBV7-2; maybe TRBD1 (6 bases). The length of the CDR3 is 14 residues. Trimming stripped 1 base from V and 8 bases from J, with 14 bases between. CDR1 is SGHTA and CDR2 is FQGNSA in the germline V gene. The DNA for the CDR3 is TGTGCCAGCAGCTTAGGCAGGGGTGTAGAGGGCTACACCTTC. Translating gives CASSLGRGVEGYTF.

The rearrangement joins TRBV14 to TRBJ1-6; D is undetermined. CDR3 length: 14 residues. Germline CDR1 and CDR2: SGHDN and FVKESK. V lost 4 bases and J 10 bases, leaving 14 bases between the germline ends. The CDR3 loop reads CASSPIPGKSPLHF. CDR3 nucleotides: TGTGCCAGCAGCCCTATTCCGGGGAAATCACCCCTCCACTTT.

Only a few counts were recorded for this clonotype. The CDR3 here is CSVDRVPNEQFF. In nucleotides, the CDR3 is TGCAGCGTTGACAGGGTCCCCAATGAGCAGTTCTTC. This chain uses TRBV29-1 with TRBJ2-1, with D tentatively TRBD1 (5 bases). There are 12 residues in the CDR3. V was clipped by 3 bases and J by 6 bases, with 9 bases between them. From germline, CDR1 is SQVTM and CDR2 ANQGSEA.

Written as DNA, the CDR3 is TGTGCCAGCAGTTACCCAGGGACCCCCACAGATACGCAGTATTTT. Protein product: CASSYPGTPTDTQYF. The rearrangement links TRBV12-3 or TRBV12-4 to TRBJ2-3; D might be TRBD1 or TRBD2, each matching 5 bases. This CDR3 spans 15 amino acids. V dropped 4 bases and J dropped 2 bases, with 13 bases sitting between them.

The rearrangement uses TRBV6-5 and TRBJ2-3; the D is unclear. V was clipped by 3 bases and J by 0 bases, with 7 bases between them. The CDR3 runs to 14 residues. CDR1 is MNHEY, CDR2 SVGAGI, per germline. The CDR3 reads CASSYYGSTDTQYF. The CDR3 nucleotides are TGTGCCAGCAGTTATTACGGAAGCACAGATACGCAGTATTTT.

The gene calls are TRBV3-1 and TRBJ2-6; a possible D gene is TRBD2 (6 bases). The CDR3 length is 18 residues. Germline V gene data show CDR1 as LGHDT and CDR2 as YNNKEL (reference sequence). The ends were cut back, 2 bases at V and 2 bases at J, with 16 bases in the middle. The CDR3 bases are TGTGCCAGCAGCCAACGGGTATGGAGGGACCCTGGGGCCAACGTCCTGACTTTC. This sequence encodes CASSQRVWRDPGANVLTF.

The chain recombines TRBV2 with TRBJ2-7; 7 nucleotides match TRBD2. J lost 4 bases, V lost 7 bases, and 13 bases had no gene match. The CDR3 is 15 amino acids. Germline lookup yields CDR1 SNHLY and CDR2 FYNNEI. CDR3 in DNA: TGTGCCAGCACCAGGCTCGGCGGGAGCTCATACGAGCAGTACTTC. Its protein product is CASTRLGGSSYEQYF.

This clonotype was seen only a few times. The chain recombines TRBV12-3 or TRBV12-4 with TRBJ2-7, with TRBD1 identical over 9 bases. V shed 9 bases and J 3 bases; nucleotides not matched to a gene: 6. This CDR3 contains 13 residues. The CDR3 bases are TGTGCCAGATTTGGACAGGGGTACTACGAGCAGTACTTC. Its protein is CARFGQGYYEQYF.

V and J are TRBV19 and TRBJ2-1; 9 nucleotides line up with TRBD2. The V gene's germline CDR1 is LNHDA and CDR2 SQIVND (reference sequence). The ends lost 7 bases at V and 9 bases at J; junction bases unmatched: 10. CDR3 length: 14 amino acids. CDR3 DNA: TGTGCCAGTATGGCGGGAGGGCCTCATATTGAGCAGTTCTTC. It yields the protein CASMAGGPHIEQFF. Supplemented by reference TRBV19 and TRBJ2-1, the full variable domain reads DGGITQSPKYLFRKEGQNVTLSCEQNLNHDAMYWYRQDPGQGLRLIYYSQIVNDFQKGDIAEGYSVSREKKESFPLTVTSAQKNPTAFYLCASMAGGPHIEQFFGPGTRLTVL.

This clonotype came up a few times. This chain links TRBV7-2 with TRBJ2-1; 10 bases agree with TRBD1. The CDR3 is made up of 16 amino acids. Per the germline V gene, CDR1 is SGHTA and CDR2 is FQGNSA. V was pared by 4 bases and J by 5 bases, with 8 bases of the junction left unmatched. The CDR3: CASSSPRDRGDNEQFF. CDR3 in DNA: TGTGCCAGCAGCTCCCCCCGGGACAGGGGAGACAATGAGCAGTTCTTC.

This clonotype was detected a few times. This rearrangement joins TRBV9 to TRBJ1-1; D remains ambiguous. Germline CDR1 and CDR2: SGDLS and YYNGEE. The CDR3 has 14 amino acids. V gave up 4 bases and J gave up 3 bases, with 13 bases separating them. The DNA for the CDR3 is TGTGCCAGCAGCTACACTTCTGGGTACACTGAAGCTTTCTTT. The encoded protein is CASSYTSGYTEAFF.

This chain joins TRBV5-1 and TRBJ2-3, with TRBD2 matching 16 bases. V lost 4 bases, J lost 3 bases, and 8 bases stayed unmatched. Germline values: CDR1 SGHRS, CDR2 YFSETQ. This CDR3 region has 18 residues. The CDR3 nucleotides are TGCGCCAGCAGCACTGGGACTAGCGGGAGGGCCGGTACAGATACGCAGTATTTT. Its translation is CASSTGTSGRAGTDTQYF.

There are a few counts of this clonotype. The V gene is TRBV9, the J gene TRBJ2-5; 10 positions match TRBD1. In germline, CDR1 is SGDLS, CDR2 YYNGEE. V shed 0 bases and J 5 bases; nucleotides not matched to a gene: 10. This CDR3 has 17 amino acids. The CDR3 loop reads CASSVDSTGTGVETQYF. CDR3 nucleotide sequence: TGTGCCAGCAGCGTAGATTCGACGGGGACAGGGGTTGAGACCCAGTACTTC.

The count of this clonotype is one. The CDR3 is CASSYSISRSSGNTIYF. The CDR3 DNA follows: TGTGCCAGCAGTTACTCGATTTCGAGAAGCTCTGGAAACACCATATATTTT. The rearrangement joins TRBV6-5 to TRBJ1-3; D unresolved. The length of the CDR3 is 17 residues. Germline CDR1 is MNHEY and CDR2 is SVGAGI. The V and J ends lost 0 bases and 0 bases respectively, with 12 bases between them.

The chain uses TRBV7-9 and TRBJ1-2; 7 bases align to TRBD1. This CDR3 is 16 amino acids long. Trimming removed 5 bases from V and 0 bases from J; junction bases left unmatched: 9. Germline lookup yields CDR1 SEHNR and CDR2 FQNEAQ (reference sequence). CDR3 DNA sequence: TGTGCCAGCAGCCTCCCCGAGGGGGCCTCTAACTATGGCTACACCTTC. Its translation is CASSLPEGASNYGYTF.

The CDR3 bases are TGTGCCAGCAGCGTGGGACCGAACGGGGAGGAAGCTTTCTTT. This gives the protein CASSVGPNGEEAFF. The V call is TRBV5-5, the J call TRBJ1-1; a possible D gene is TRBD1 (5 bases). The CDR3 length is 14 residues. V gave up 4 bases and J gave up 8 bases, with 18 bases separating them. Germline V gene data show CDR1 as SGHKS and CDR2 as YYEKEE (reference sequence).

This clonotype was counted only a few times. The rearrangement uses TRBV12-3 or TRBV12-4 and TRBJ1-1; D perhaps matches TRBD1 (5 bases). V dropped 1 base and J dropped 5 bases, with 14 bases sitting between them. CDR3 length: 15 residues. CDR3 region: CASSLDPGGGTEAFF. The CDR3 DNA reads TGTGCCAGCAGTTTAGATCCCGGGGGAGGGACTGAAGCTTTCTTT.